The 8 T cell receptor beta chains presented below share a single source sample, sequenced in a study of spatial heterogeneity in lung cancer. Time point indicated: blood at routine non-recurrence follow-up after resection. TCRdb redid the calling of the 5' RACE reads with MiXCR, one entry per CDR3 protein. This table has 35,000 to 45,000 distinct CDR3 sequences, 20% to 25% appearing once. The input for sequencing was PBMCs, taken at follow-up. All receptors derive from a female donor with early-stage non-small cell lung cancer.

This clonotype was observed many times. The DNA of the CDR3 is TGTGCCAGCAGCCCCAGGTCGGGCCTCAATGAGCAGTTCTTC. This translates into CASSPRSGLNEQFF. This chain joins TRBV7-6 and TRBJ2-1; D is unresolved. This CDR3 comprises 14 residues. V lost 5 bases, J lost 6 bases, and 14 bases lay in between. The V gene's germline CDR1 is SGHVS and CDR2 FNYEAQ. Drawing the rest from reference TRBV7-6 and TRBJ2-1, the complete variable domain is GAGVSQSPRYKVTKRGQDVALRCDPISGHVSLYWYRQALGQGPEFLTYFNYEAQQDKSGLPNDRFSAERPEGSISTLTIQRTEQRDSAMYRCASSPRSGLNEQFFGPGTRLTVL.

This clonotype was picked up a small number of times. The V gene is TRBV11-2, the J gene TRBJ2-1, with 14 bases aligning to TRBD2. Germline V gives CDR1 SGHAT, CDR2 FQNNGV. This CDR3 contains 16 residues. Unmatched junction bases numbered 3, after V lost 5 bases and J lost 3 bases. In nucleotides, the CDR3 is TGTGCCAGCAGCGTGGGACTAGCGGGAGACTACAATGAGCAGTTCTTC. Translation: CASSVGLAGDYNEQFF.

Many counts were recorded for this clonotype. The rearrangement uses TRBV19 and TRBJ2-1, with 9 bases identical to TRBD2. The junction had 5 bases not matched to a gene; V was cut back by 0 bases and J by 2 bases. CDR1 is LNHDA and CDR2 is SQIVND in the germline V gene (reference sequence). There are 17 residues in the CDR3. The CDR3 sequence is CASSIDQIAGAYNEQFF. Here the CDR3 DNA reads TGTGCCAGTAGTATAGATCAAATAGCGGGAGCCTACAATGAGCAGTTCTTC.

This chain uses TRBV4-1 with TRBJ2-1, with D unclear. The germline gives CDR1 MGHRA, CDR2 YSYEKL. The CDR3 covers 16 residues. The ends were cut back, 1 base at V and 4 bases at J, with 14 bases in the middle. CDR3 DNA: TGCGCCAGCAGCCAAGCCGGGCGTTTGAGGTACAATGAGCAGTTCTTC. Translated, it gives CASSQAGRLRYNEQFF.

This clonotype was seen a few times. The rearrangement uses TRBV7-6 and TRBJ1-4, with 7 bases aligning to TRBD1. Germline CDR1 and CDR2: SGHVS and FNYEAQ. J lost 4 bases, V lost 5 bases, and 13 bases had no gene match. The CDR3 totals 17 residues. CDR3 region: CASSPIAGRGLNEKLFF. The DNA of the CDR3 is TGTGCCAGCAGCCCAATCGCGGGAAGGGGGCTTAATGAAAAACTGTTTTTT.

The rearrangement joins TRBV19 to TRBJ1-1; D remains unclear. Trimming took off 3 bases at V and 1 base at J, with 9 bases between the two ends. Germline V gives CDR1 LNHDA, CDR2 SQIVND (reference sequence). The CDR3 is 14 residues long. CDR3 residues: CASSIPWENTEAFF. The CDR3 DNA reads as TGTGCCAGTAGTATTCCTTGGGAGAACACTGAAGCTTTCTTT. Drawing the rest from reference TRBV19 and TRBJ1-1, the complete variable domain is DGGITQSPKYLFRKEGQNVTLSCEQNLNHDAMYWYRQDPGQGLRLIYYSQIVNDFQKGDIAEGYSVSREKKESFPLTVTSAQKNPTAFYLCASSIPWENTEAFFGQGTRLTVV.

The rearrangement uses TRBV5-1 and TRBJ1-1; TRBD1 aligns across 9 bases. Trimming at V came to 2 bases and at J to 6 bases, leaving 2 bases not matched to a gene. This CDR3 spans 13 amino acids. The germline CDR1 and CDR2 sequences are SGHRS and YFSETQ. CDR3 coding DNA: TGCGCCAGCAGCTTACAGGGGGCCCCTGAAGCTTTCTTT. Translation: CASSLQGAPEAFF.

The gene calls are TRBV12-3 or TRBV12-4 and TRBJ2-5, with D uncertain. Between the trimmed V and J ends, which lost 6 bases and 2 bases, there was a span of 7 bases. This CDR3 spans 12 amino acids. The CDR3 DNA reads as TGTGCCAGCAGCCCCTCACAAGAGACCCAGTACTTC. It specifies CASSPSQETQYF.